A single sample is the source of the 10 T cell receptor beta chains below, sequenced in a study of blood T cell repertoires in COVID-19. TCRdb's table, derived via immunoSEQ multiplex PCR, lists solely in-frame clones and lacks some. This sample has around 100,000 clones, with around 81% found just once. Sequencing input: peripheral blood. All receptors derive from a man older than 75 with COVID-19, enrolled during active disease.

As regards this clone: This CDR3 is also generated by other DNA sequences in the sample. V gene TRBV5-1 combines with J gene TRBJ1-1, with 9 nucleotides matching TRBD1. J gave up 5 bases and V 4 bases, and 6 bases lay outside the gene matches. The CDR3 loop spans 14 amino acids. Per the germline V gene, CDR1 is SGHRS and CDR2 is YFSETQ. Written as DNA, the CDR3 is TGCGCCAGCAGCACGGACAGGGGTTGGACTGAAGCTTTCTTT. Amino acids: CASSTDRGWTEAFF.

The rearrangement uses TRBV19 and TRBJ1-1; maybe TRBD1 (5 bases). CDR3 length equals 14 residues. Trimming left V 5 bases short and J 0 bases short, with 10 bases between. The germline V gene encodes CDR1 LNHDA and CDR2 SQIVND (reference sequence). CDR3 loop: CASSVGHLNTEAFF. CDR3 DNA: TGTGCCAGTAGTGTTGGACATTTGAACACTGAAGCTTTCTTT.

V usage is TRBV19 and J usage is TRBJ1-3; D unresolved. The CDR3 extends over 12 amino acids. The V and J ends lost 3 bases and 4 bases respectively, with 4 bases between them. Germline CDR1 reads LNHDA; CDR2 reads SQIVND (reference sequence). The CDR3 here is CASSISGNTIYF. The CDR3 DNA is TGTGCCAGTAGTATTTCGGGAAACACCATATATTTT.

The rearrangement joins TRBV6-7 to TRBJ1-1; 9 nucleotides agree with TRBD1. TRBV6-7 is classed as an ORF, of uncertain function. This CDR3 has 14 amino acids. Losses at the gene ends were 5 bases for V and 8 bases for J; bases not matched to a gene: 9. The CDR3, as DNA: TGTGCCAGCAGTAACACTACGGGACAGGGAGAAGCTTTCTTT. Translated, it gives CASSNTTGQGEAFF.

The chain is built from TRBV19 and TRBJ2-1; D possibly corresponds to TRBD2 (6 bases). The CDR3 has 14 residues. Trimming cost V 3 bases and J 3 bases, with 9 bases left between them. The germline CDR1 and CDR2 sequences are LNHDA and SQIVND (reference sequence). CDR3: CASSIPGGYNEQFF. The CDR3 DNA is TGTGCCAGTAGTATTCCCGGGGGCTACAATGAGCAGTTCTTC.

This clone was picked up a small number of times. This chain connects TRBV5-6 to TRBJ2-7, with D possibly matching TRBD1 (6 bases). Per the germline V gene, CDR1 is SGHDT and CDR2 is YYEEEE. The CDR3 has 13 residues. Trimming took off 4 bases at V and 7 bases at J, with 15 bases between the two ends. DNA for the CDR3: TGTGCCAGCAGCGTCGGACAGAGGGATGAGCAGTACTTC. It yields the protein CASSVGQRDEQYF.

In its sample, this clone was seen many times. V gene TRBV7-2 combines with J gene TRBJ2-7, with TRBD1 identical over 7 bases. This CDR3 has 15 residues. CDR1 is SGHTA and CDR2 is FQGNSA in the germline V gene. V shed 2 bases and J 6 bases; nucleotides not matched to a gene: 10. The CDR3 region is CASSLSGQVGVEQYF. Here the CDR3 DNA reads TGTGCCAGCAGCTTATCCGGACAGGTGGGGGTCGAGCAGTACTTC.

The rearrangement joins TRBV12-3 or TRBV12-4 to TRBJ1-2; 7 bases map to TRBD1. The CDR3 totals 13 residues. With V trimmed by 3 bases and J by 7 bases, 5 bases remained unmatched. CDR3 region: CASSFDREIGYTF. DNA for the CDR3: TGTGCCAGCAGTTTTGACAGGGAAATTGGCTACACCTTC.

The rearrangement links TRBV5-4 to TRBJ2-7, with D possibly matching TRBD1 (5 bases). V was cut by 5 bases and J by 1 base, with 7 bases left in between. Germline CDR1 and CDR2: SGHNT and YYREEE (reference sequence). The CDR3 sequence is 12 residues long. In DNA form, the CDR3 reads TGTGCCAGCAGATCAGGGTCCTACGAGCAGTACTTC. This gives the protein CASRSGSYEQYF.

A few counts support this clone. The CDR3 bases are TGTGCCAGCAGCTCGCAACCCGGGACAGATTATGGCTACACCTTC. Protein sequence: CASSSQPGTDYGYTF. The chain is built from TRBV7-2 and TRBJ1-2, with 7 bases matching TRBD1. The trim removed 4 bases at V and 5 bases at J, leaving 10 bases unmatched. Per germline, CDR1 SGHTA and CDR2 FQGNSA. There are 15 residues in the CDR3.